This entry features one TCR beta chain sequence. The antigen remains undetermined. The record originates from a study of shared clonotypes between healthy human individuals. Germline CDR1 and CDR2: SGHRS and YFSETQ. Trimming cost V 2 bases and J 7 bases, with 13 bases left between them. The CDR3 is 13 residues long. Whole-study findings and limits: The low donor count limited represented genetic and exposure-history diversity.

The repertoire was sequenced with immunoSEQ multiplex PCR; TCRdb's copy has only in-frame clones and lacks some. The repertoire includes 2.3 million or so clones, over 90% of them detected once, and about 0.39% sits in the top ten. The TCR originated in a man aged 18 to 29 in good health. Some clones in this sample may be carry-over from other donors' samples. Input material: naive CD4+ T cells from PBMCs. Subset noted: CD45RA+ positively selected. The chain employs TRBV5-1 and TRBJ2-7; the D gene is possibly TRBD2 (5 bases). The CDR3 region is CASSFGMTGEQYF. The CDR3 DNA reads as TGCGCCAGCAGCTTCGGGATGACGGGGGAGCAGTACTTC.